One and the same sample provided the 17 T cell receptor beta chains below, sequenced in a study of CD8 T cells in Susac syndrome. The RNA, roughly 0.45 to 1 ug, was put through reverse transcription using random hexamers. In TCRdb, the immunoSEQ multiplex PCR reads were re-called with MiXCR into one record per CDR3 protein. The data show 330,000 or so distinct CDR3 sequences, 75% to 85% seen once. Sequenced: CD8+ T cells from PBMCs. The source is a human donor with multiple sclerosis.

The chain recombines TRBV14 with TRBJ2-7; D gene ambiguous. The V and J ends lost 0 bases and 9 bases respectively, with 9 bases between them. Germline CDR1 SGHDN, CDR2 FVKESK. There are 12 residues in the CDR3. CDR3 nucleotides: TGTGCCAGCAGCCAAGATGGCACGGGGCAGTACTTC. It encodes CASSQDGTGQYF.

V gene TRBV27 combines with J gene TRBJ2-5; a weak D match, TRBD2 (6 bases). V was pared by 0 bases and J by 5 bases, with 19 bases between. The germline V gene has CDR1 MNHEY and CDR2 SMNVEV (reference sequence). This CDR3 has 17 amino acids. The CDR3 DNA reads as TGTGCCAGCAGTTTATCCGCCCCCCGGGACTGGGCGGAGACCCAGTACTTC. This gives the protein CASSLSAPRDWAETQYF.

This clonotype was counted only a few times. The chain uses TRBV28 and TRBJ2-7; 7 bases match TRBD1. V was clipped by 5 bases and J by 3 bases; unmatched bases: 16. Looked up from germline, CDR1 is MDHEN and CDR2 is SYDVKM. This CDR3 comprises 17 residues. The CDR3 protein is CASSPSPSDRDNYEQYF. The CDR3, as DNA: TGTGCCAGCAGTCCTTCCCCTTCCGACAGGGATAACTACGAGCAGTACTTC.

In DNA, the CDR3 is TGTGCCAGTAGTCAGAGCTGGGGGGTGACCGGGGAGCTGTTTTTT. Translating it yields CASSQSWGVTGELFF. The V and J genes are TRBV19 and TRBJ2-2; D may be TRBD2 (6 bases). V shed 5 bases and J shed 5 bases, with 15 bases lying between them. The CDR3 runs 15 residues. CDR1 is LNHDA and CDR2 is SQIVND in the germline V gene (reference sequence).

The DNA for the CDR3 is TGTGCCAGCAGCCAAGATGTAGTAGCGGACACAGATACGCAGTATTTT. This sequence encodes CASSQDVVADTDTQYF. The rearrangement uses TRBV3-1 and TRBJ2-3; possible D gene TRBD2, 6 bases. CDR3 length equals 16 residues. Germline values: CDR1 LGHDT, CDR2 YNNKEL (reference sequence). V was cut by 0 bases and J by 2 bases, with 12 bases left in between.

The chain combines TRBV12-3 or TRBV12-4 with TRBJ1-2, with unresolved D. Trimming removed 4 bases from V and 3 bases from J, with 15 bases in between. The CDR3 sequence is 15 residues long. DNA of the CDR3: TGTGCCAGCAGTTCTTTCGGGGAAATGGACTATGGCTACACCTTC. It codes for CASSSFGEMDYGYTF.

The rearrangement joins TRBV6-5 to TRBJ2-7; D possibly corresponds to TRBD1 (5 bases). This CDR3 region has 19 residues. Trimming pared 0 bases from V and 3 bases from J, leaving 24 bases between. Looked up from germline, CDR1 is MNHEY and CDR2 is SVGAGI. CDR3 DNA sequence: TGTGCCAGCAGTTACTCTACAAACCGTCGGACATTCGGAGTCTACGAGCAGTACTTC. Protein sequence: CASSYSTNRRTFGVYEQYF.

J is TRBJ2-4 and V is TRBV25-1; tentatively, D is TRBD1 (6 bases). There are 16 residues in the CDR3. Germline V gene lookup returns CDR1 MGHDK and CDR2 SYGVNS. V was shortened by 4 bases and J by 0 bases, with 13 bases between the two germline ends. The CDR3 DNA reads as TGTGCCAGCAGTGCATCCGGGACACTAGCCAAAAACATTCAGTACTTC. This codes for CASSASGTLAKNIQYF.

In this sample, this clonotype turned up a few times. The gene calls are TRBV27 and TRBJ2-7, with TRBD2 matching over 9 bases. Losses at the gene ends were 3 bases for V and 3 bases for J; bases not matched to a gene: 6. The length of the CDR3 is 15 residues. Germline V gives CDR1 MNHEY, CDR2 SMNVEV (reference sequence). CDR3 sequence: CASSFGLAGNYEQYF. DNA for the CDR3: TGTGCCAGCAGTTTTGGTCTAGCGGGAAACTACGAGCAGTACTTC.

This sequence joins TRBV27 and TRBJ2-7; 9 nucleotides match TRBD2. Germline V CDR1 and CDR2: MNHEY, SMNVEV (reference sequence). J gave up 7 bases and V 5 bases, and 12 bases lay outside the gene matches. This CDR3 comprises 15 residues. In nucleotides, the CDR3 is TGTGCCAGCAGTCCCGGTTTATCTAGCGGGATAGAGCAGTACTTC. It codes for CASSPGLSSGIEQYF.

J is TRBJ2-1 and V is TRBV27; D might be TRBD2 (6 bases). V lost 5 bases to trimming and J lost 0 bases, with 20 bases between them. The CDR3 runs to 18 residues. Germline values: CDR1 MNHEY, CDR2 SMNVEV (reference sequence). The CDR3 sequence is CASSPYPISSASYNEQFF. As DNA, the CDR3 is TGTGCCAGCAGTCCCTACCCAATCTCTAGCGCCTCCTACAATGAGCAGTTCTTC.

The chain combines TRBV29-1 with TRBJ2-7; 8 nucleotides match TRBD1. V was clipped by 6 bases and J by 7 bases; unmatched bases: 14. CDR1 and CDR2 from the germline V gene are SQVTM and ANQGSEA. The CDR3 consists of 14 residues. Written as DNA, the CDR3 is TGCAGCGTGGAGTCCTCCGACAGGGGAGGTGAGCAGTACTTC. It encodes CSVESSDRGGEQYF.

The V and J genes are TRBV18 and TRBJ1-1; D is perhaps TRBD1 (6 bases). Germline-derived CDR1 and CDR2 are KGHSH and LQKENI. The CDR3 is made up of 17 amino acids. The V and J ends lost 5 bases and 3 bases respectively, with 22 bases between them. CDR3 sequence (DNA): TGTGCCAGCTCATCCTTAGAGACAGGAATCGTCTACACTGAAGCTTTCTTT. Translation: CASSSLETGIVYTEAFF.

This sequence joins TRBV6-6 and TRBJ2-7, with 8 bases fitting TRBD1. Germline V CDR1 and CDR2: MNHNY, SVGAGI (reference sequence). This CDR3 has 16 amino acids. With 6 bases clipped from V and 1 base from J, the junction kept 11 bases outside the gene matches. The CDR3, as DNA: TGTGCCAGCAGCACCGTCCCCAGGGGGCCTTCCTACGAGCAGTACTTC. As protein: CASSTVPRGPSYEQYF.

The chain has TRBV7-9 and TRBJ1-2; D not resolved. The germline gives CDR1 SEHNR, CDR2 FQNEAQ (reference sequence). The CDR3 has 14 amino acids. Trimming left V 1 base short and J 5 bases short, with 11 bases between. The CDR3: CASSLGWANYGYTF. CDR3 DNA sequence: TGTGCCAGCAGCTTAGGGTGGGCCAATTATGGCTACACCTTC.

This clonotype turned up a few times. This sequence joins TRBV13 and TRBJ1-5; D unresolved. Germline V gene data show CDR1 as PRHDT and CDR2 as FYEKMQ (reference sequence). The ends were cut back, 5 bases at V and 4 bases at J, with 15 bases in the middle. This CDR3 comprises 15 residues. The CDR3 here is CASSAGPSGNQPQHF. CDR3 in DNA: TGTGCCAGCAGCGCAGGCCCCTCCGGTAATCAGCCCCAGCATTTT.

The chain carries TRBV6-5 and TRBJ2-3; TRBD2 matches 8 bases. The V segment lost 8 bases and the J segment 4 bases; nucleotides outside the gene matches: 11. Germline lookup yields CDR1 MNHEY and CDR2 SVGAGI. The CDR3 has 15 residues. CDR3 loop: CASSGWREAPDTQYF. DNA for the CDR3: TGTGCCAGCTCCGGGTGGCGGGAGGCCCCAGATACGCAGTATTTT.